The source of this TCR beta chain is a study of T cell repertoires in cytomegalovirus infection. Across the study: It can be stated that public TCR beta signatures indicated CMV infection as well as a matching HLA type.

In TCRdb, the reads were re-called with MiXCR into one record per CDR3 protein. This sample has roughly 230,000 distinct CDR3 sequences, with approximately 15% found just once. Germline V gene lookup returns CDR1 SGHVS and CDR2 FQNEAQ. The CDR3 is 15 residues long. Between the trimmed V and J ends, which lost 6 bases and 0 bases, there was a span of 14 bases. This clonotype was recorded at least ten times. The antigen is unknown. Study findings and constraints: Carriers of CMV and the relevant HLA type were discriminated by public TCR beta frequency. HLA-C-restricted, CMV-specific TCR beta clonotypes were dominant ex vivo.

The sequenced sample was CD8+ T cells from PBMCs. The gene calls are TRBV7-8 and TRBJ1-1; D gene uncertain. This sequence was found in a human donor in good health (CMV status not recorded). Some clones in this sample may be carry-over from other donors' samples. The CDR3 is CASSPNKALNTEAFF. CDR3 DNA sequence: TGTGCCAGCAGTCCGAATAAAGCTTTGAACACTGAAGCTTTCTTT.